Following are 2 T cell receptor beta chains from one sample sequenced in a study of T-cell memory formation after mild COVID-19. TCRdb passed the 5' RACE reads through MiXCR, listing each CDR3 protein once. The sample lists about 340,000 distinct CDR3 sequences, 13% seen once, with about a fifth in the top ten. The sample consisted of PBMCs or a T cell subset sorted from them (not recorded which). These receptors all come from a man between 18 and 35 years old who had mild COVID-19 (a few samples of this study predate the infection). Cell type and time point are not known.

This sequence joins TRBV12-3 or TRBV12-4 and TRBJ1-1, with TRBD1 matching over 7 bases. This CDR3 has 14 amino acids. The trim removed 5 bases at V and 3 bases at J, leaving 6 bases unmatched. The CDR3 coding sequence is TGTGCCAGCAGTACGACAGGGTTTCACACTGAAGCTTTCTTT. Translated: CASSTTGFHTEAFF.

This clonotype showed up many times. The chain joins TRBV29-1 to TRBJ2-7, with D uncertain. Trimming removed 3 bases at V and 4 bases at J, with 13 bases between. Germline CDR1 and CDR2: SQVTM and ANQGSEA. CDR3 length: 13 amino acids. CDR3 in amino acids: CSVEMGPEYEQYF. The DNA of the CDR3 is TGCAGCGTTGAGATGGGCCCAGAATACGAGCAGTACTTC.